This TCR beta chain was found in a study of blood T cells in healthy people across ages. This clonotype occurred a few times. Its specificity is unknown. Whole-study results and caveats: Comparison with aged donors showed that long-lived donors had more naive CD4+ cells and higher diversity.

Trimming stripped 3 bases from V and 5 bases from J, with 13 bases between. The CDR3 contains 14 residues. Germline lookup yields CDR1 SGDLS and CDR2 YYNGEE. A second about 7 to 12 cycle PCR used barcoded and J-beta primers. TCRdb re-called the 5' RACE reads through MiXCR, storing one row per CDR3 protein. Of about 1.7 million distinct CDR3 sequences listed, roughly 28% are singletons. What was sequenced was blood. This sequence joins TRBV9 and TRBJ2-3; possibly TRBD1 for D (5 bases). The TCR sequence derives from a woman aged 25 to 39 in good health. This CDR3 is CASSADRLLDTQYF. As DNA, the CDR3 is TGTGCCAGCAGCGCTGACAGACTTCTAGATACGCAGTATTTT. The full variable domain, with the rest looked up from reference TRBV9 and TRBJ2-3, is DSGVTQTPKHLITATGQRVTLRCSPRSGDLSVYWYQQSLDQGLQFLIQYYNGEERAKGNILERFSAQQFPDLHSELNLSSLELGDSALYFCASSADRLLDTQYFGPGTRLTVL.